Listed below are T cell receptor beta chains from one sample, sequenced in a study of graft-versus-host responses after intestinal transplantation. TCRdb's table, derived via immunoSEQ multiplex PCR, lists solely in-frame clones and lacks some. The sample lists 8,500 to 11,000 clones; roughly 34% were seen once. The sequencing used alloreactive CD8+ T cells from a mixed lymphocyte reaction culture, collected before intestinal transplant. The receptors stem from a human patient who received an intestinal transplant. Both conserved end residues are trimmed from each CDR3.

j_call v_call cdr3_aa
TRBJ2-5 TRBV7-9 ASSLLPGRGAAPPETQY
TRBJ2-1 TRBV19 ASSMTSGYNEQF
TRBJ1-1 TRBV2 ASREVEAF
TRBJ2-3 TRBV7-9 ASSSGLAGVGDTQY
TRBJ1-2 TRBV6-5 ASSYSIEVQNHT
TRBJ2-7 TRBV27 ASSLLGQPYEQY
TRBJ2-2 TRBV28 ASTLSITGELF
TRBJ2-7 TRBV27 ASSYGSGDEQY
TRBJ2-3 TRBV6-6 ASGNVGGTDTQY
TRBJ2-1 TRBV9 ASSVGGNSYNEQF
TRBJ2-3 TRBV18 ASSFRQPSTDTQY
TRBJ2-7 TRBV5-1 ASSFTSGRSSYEQY
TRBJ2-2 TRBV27 ASSPSPTGSNTGELF
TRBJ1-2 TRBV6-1 ASSEWFPDSNYGYT
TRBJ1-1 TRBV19 ASSQGNTEAF
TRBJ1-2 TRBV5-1 ASSFSANYGYT
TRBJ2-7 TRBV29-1 SVVLAYEQY
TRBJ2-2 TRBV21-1 ATRQSLVTRDSTFPNTGELF
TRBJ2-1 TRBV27 ASSLGTSGTHNEQF
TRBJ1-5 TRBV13 ASSLGFSGQPQH
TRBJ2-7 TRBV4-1 ASSQEGGYDEQY
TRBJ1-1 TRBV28 ASSLTRMNTEAF
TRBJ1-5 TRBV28 ASSAELRTAYYSNQPQH
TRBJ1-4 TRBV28 ASGTGQAREGVF
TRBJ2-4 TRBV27 ASPRLAKNIQY
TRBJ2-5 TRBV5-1 ASSLTGMGGETQY
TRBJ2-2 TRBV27 ASRATSGRYTGELF
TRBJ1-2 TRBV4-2 ASSQDTGTGYYGYT
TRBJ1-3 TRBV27 ASSPSGGSGNTIY
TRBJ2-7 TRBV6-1 ASSEFGERYEQY
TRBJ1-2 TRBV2 ASREQVNYGYT
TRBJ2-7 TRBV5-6 ASSLANYEQY
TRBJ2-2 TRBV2 ASINIQNTGELF
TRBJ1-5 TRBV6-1 ASSERHFYSNQPQH
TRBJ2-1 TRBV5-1 ASSLALAGASSYNEQF
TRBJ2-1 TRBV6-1 ASWAAGDNEQF
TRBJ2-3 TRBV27 ASSFLLEDTQY
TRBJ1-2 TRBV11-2 ASSLGAGPEYGYT
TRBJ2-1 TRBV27 ASSTLLAESLGNEQF
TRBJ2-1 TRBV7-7 ASSFRRIDNEQF
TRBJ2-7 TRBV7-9 ASSYTGVEQY
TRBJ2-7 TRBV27 ASSVSGGEQY
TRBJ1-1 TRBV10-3 AISDPGGATEAF
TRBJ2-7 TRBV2 ASLLAGGEQY
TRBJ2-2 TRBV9 ASSSGGSGELF
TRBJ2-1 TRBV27 ASSLRGEYDEQF
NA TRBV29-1 SVRGGSSYEQY
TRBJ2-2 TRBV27 ASSPGTGGTGELF
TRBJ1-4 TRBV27 ASSLSIGKQGGYYEKLF
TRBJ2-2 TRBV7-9 ASSLTGELF
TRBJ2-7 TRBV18 ASSPGSGGTYEQY
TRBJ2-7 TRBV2 ASSWTSGYEQY
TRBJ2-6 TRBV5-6 ASSHDRDGANVLT
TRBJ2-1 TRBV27 ASTLGTSGSYNEQF
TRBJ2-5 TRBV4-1 ASSFRDRSQETQY
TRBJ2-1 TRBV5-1 ASSLAGEQF